A selection of T cell receptor beta chains follows, all from one sample in a study of blood T cell repertoires in COVID-19. Sequencing used immunoSEQ multiplex PCR; TCRdb keeps in-frame clones, though not all of them. The sample includes 100,000 or so clones, approximately 90% of them seen just once. Sequences were obtained from peripheral blood. These receptors all stem from a man aged 60-69 years with acute or convalescent COVID-19. Both conserved end residues are part of each CDR3. The D gene is left open where the match is weak. Only part of the rows carry a size: once, few, many, or a class if the clone is expanded.

CDR3 DNA: TGTGCCAGCAGCCTACCCGGGGGGACCCAGTACTTC
CDR3 protein: CASSLPGGTQYF
D gene: NA
V gene: TRBV3-1/TRBV3-2
clone size: NA
J gene: TRBJ2-5

CDR3 DNA: TGTGCCAGCAGCTCGGGGAGAGGCGGGTACGAGCAGTACTTC
CDR3 protein: CASSSGRGGYEQYF
D gene: NA
V gene: TRBV11-1
clone size: NA
J gene: TRBJ2-7

CDR3 DNA: TGTGCCGCAGGGGGACTAGCGGGCTCCTACAATGAGCAGTTCTTC
CDR3 protein: CAAGGLAGSYNEQFF
D gene: TRBD2
V gene: TRBV10-3
clone size: NA
J gene: TRBJ2-1

CDR3 DNA: TGTGCCAGCAGACGACAGGAGCGTAATTCACCCCTCCACTTT
CDR3 protein: CASRRQERNSPLHF
D gene: NA
V gene: TRBV6-5
clone size: NA
J gene: TRBJ1-6

CDR3 DNA: TGTGCCAGTAGTATTATGGCTAGCGGGACCGACCAGGGCAAAAACATTCAGTACTTC
CDR3 protein: CASSIMASGTDQGKNIQYF
D gene: TRBD2
V gene: TRBV19
clone size: NA
J gene: TRBJ2-4

CDR3 DNA: TGTGCCAGCAGCCTGGGGACTTCTAATGAGCAGTTCTTC
CDR3 protein: CASSLGTSNEQFF
D gene: NA
V gene: TRBV11-2
clone size: NA
J gene: TRBJ2-1

CDR3 DNA: TGTGCCAGCGGGCAGGCCAATCAGCCCCAGCATTTT
CDR3 protein: CASGQANQPQHF
D gene: NA
V gene: TRBV12-3/TRBV12-4
clone size: NA
J gene: TRBJ1-5

CDR3 DNA: TGTGCCAGCAACAGGGCCGATGAAAAACTGTTTTTT
CDR3 protein: CASNRADEKLFF
D gene: NA
V gene: TRBV2
clone size: NA
J gene: TRBJ1-4

CDR3 DNA: TGTGCCAGCAGGCCCCTAGGGAGGGGTACTGAAGCTTTCTTT
CDR3 protein: CASRPLGRGTEAFF
D gene: NA
V gene: TRBV6-5
clone size: NA
J gene: TRBJ1-1

CDR3 DNA: TGTGCCAGCAGCTTGGGTCCGAGACAAAGTCAGCCCCAGCATTTT
CDR3 protein: CASSLGPRQSQPQHF
D gene: NA
V gene: TRBV5-6
clone size: NA
J gene: TRBJ1-5

CDR3 DNA: TGTGCCAGCAGCTTGGGGGGGCCGTCCCACTACGAGCAGTACTTC
CDR3 protein: CASSLGGPSHYEQYF
D gene: NA
V gene: TRBV11-2
clone size: NA
J gene: TRBJ2-7

CDR3 DNA: TGTGCCAGCAGTGAAGCGAGGGCCGGGATCGGCGGCTACACCTTC
CDR3 protein: CASSEARAGIGGYTF
D gene: NA
V gene: TRBV2
clone size: few
J gene: TRBJ1-2

CDR3 DNA: TGTGCCAGCAGTTACTCGGGGAGGGTTACTGGCTACACCTTC
CDR3 protein: CASSYSGRVTGYTF
D gene: NA
V gene: TRBV6-2/TRBV6-3
clone size: few
J gene: TRBJ1-2

CDR3 DNA: TGTGCCAGCAGCCGGACTAGCGGGAGAGGGACAGATACGCAGTATTTT
CDR3 protein: CASSRTSGRGTDTQYF
D gene: TRBD2
V gene: TRBV11-3
clone size: NA
J gene: TRBJ2-3

CDR3 DNA: TGTGCCAGCAGTGGTCGGACTAGCGGGAGTGGGGAGACCCAGTACTTC
CDR3 protein: CASSGRTSGSGETQYF
D gene: TRBD2
V gene: TRBV6-1
clone size: NA
J gene: TRBJ2-5

CDR3 DNA: TGTGCCAGCAGCTTAATCAGCAATGAGCAGTTCTTC
CDR3 protein: CASSLISNEQFF
D gene: NA
V gene: TRBV11-2
clone size: NA
J gene: TRBJ2-1

CDR3 DNA: TGTGCCAGTAACACAGAGGATGGCCGCAGGGGGGTAACTGAAGCTTTCTTT
CDR3 protein: CASNTEDGRRGVTEAFF
D gene: TRBD1
V gene: TRBV19
clone size: NA
J gene: TRBJ1-1

CDR3 DNA: TGCGCCAGCAGCTTGGGACACCGGGATAACTATGGCTACACCTTC
CDR3 protein: CASSLGHRDNYGYTF
D gene: NA
V gene: TRBV5-1
clone size: NA
J gene: TRBJ1-2

CDR3 DNA: TGTGCCAGCAGCATAACTAGGGACGAGCAGTACTTC
CDR3 protein: CASSITRDEQYF
D gene: NA
V gene: TRBV7-9
clone size: NA
J gene: TRBJ2-7

CDR3 DNA: TGTGCCAGCAGTAGGTCGGGACAGCGGTACTATGGCTACACCTTC
CDR3 protein: CASSRSGQRYYGYTF
D gene: TRBD1
V gene: TRBV27
clone size: NA
J gene: TRBJ1-2

CDR3 DNA: TGTGCCAGCACCCCCATGGGCAGGGGGAATAATGAAAAACTGTTTTTT
CDR3 protein: CASTPMGRGNNEKLFF
D gene: TRBD1
V gene: TRBV11-3
clone size: once
J gene: TRBJ1-4

CDR3 DNA: TGCGCCAGCAGCCAAGAGTCGGGACAGGGGTTTGGCTACACCTTC
CDR3 protein: CASSQESGQGFGYTF
D gene: TRBD1
V gene: TRBV4-1
clone size: NA
J gene: TRBJ1-2

CDR3 DNA: TGTGCCAGCTGCAGGACAGAGTCCTACGAGCAGTACTTC
CDR3 protein: CASCRTESYEQYF
D gene: NA
V gene: TRBV9
clone size: NA
J gene: TRBJ2-7

CDR3 DNA: TGCAGCGTTGAAGATAAGGGGGCGGTCTATGGCTACACCTTC
CDR3 protein: CSVEDKGAVYGYTF
D gene: TRBD1
V gene: TRBV29-1
clone size: once
J gene: TRBJ1-2

CDR3 DNA: TGTGCCAGTAGTGTGGACAGGGAGCAAGAGACCCAGTACTTC
CDR3 protein: CASSVDREQETQYF
D gene: TRBD1
V gene: TRBV19
clone size: NA
J gene: TRBJ2-5

CDR3 DNA: TGTGCCAGTAGTCCCACGGGGACTAGCGGGACCTACGAGCAGTACTTC
CDR3 protein: CASSPTGTSGTYEQYF
D gene: TRBD2
V gene: TRBV19
clone size: NA
J gene: TRBJ2-7

CDR3 DNA: TGTGCCAGCAGTTACATCAGCGGGGGCAATGAGCAGTTCTTC
CDR3 protein: CASSYISGGNEQFF
D gene: TRBD2
V gene: TRBV6-5
clone size: NA
J gene: TRBJ2-1

CDR3 DNA: TGCAGCACAGTGACCACCGTCAATGAGCAGTTCTTC
CDR3 protein: CSTVTTVNEQFF
D gene: NA
V gene: TRBV29-1
clone size: NA
J gene: TRBJ2-1

CDR3 DNA: TGTGCCAGCAGCGAGGGAAGCACAGATACGCAGTATTTT
CDR3 protein: CASSEGSTDTQYF
D gene: NA
V gene: TRBV7-2
clone size: NA
J gene: TRBJ2-3

CDR3 DNA: TGTGCCACCACTCGGTTCCCTACTAGCGGGGAGACCTACGAGCAGTACTTC
CDR3 protein: CATTRFPTSGETYEQYF
D gene: TRBD2
V gene: TRBV5-6
clone size: NA
J gene: TRBJ2-7

CDR3 DNA: TGCGCCAGCAGCTCCGAACAGGTAAAGGTTGGGAACACTGAAGCTTTCTTT
CDR3 protein: CASSSEQVKVGNTEAFF
D gene: NA
V gene: TRBV5-1
clone size: NA
J gene: TRBJ1-1

CDR3 DNA: TGTGCCAGCAGTTCGAGTCGGGGGGGGATAACCAAAAACATTCAGTACTTC
CDR3 protein: CASSSSRGGITKNIQYF
D gene: TRBD2
V gene: TRBV27
clone size: NA
J gene: TRBJ2-4

CDR3 DNA: TGTGCCAGCAGATACCGGGACAGCTCCTACGAGCAGTACTTC
CDR3 protein: CASRYRDSSYEQYF
D gene: TRBD1
V gene: TRBV27
clone size: NA
J gene: TRBJ2-7

CDR3 DNA: TGTGCCAGCAGCAAACGGCAGGGTGGGGAGACCCAGTACTTC
CDR3 protein: CASSKRQGGETQYF
D gene: NA
V gene: TRBV21-1
clone size: once
J gene: TRBJ2-5

CDR3 DNA: TGTGCCAGCAGCTTAGGCCAGGCGAACACCGGGGAGCTGTTTTTT
CDR3 protein: CASSLGQANTGELFF
D gene: NA
V gene: TRBV7-9
clone size: NA
J gene: TRBJ2-2

CDR3 DNA: TGTGCCAGCAGGGCGCTAGCGGGAGGGCTCGGGGAGCTGTTTTTT
CDR3 protein: CASRALAGGLGELFF
D gene: TRBD2
V gene: TRBV11-1
clone size: NA
J gene: TRBJ2-2

CDR3 DNA: TGTGCCAGCAGTCTGAGGACTAGCGGAAGTACGCGTAAATCAGAGACCCAGTACTTC
CDR3 protein: CASSLRTSGSTRKSETQYF
D gene: TRBD2
V gene: TRBV27
clone size: NA
J gene: TRBJ2-5

CDR3 DNA: TGTGCCAGCAGAATAGGGGGCGCGGGCACTGAAGCTTTCTTT
CDR3 protein: CASRIGGAGTEAFF
D gene: TRBD1
V gene: TRBV6-5
clone size: NA
J gene: TRBJ1-1

CDR3 DNA: TGTGCCAGCAGCTTAGCGCTTGGGAGGGTGGATGCTTTCTTT
CDR3 protein: CASSLALGRVDAFF
D gene: NA
V gene: TRBV7-9
clone size: few
J gene: TRBJ1-1

CDR3 DNA: TGTGCCAGCAGCCCAGGGACACTCTCCTATAATTCACCCCTCCACTTT
CDR3 protein: CASSPGTLSYNSPLHF
D gene: NA
V gene: TRBV9
clone size: NA
J gene: TRBJ1-6